These 26 T cell receptor beta chains share one sample of origin, sequenced in a study of beta chain features in type 1 diabetes. Findings and limits, study-wide: The study found moderately but significantly shorter TCRB CDR3s in all four CD4+ subsets of Type 1 diabetes patients.

Antigens of these TCRs are unknown. The sequenced template was cDNA made from the entire isolated RNA. Assay used: immunoSEQ multiplex PCR; TCRdb lists only in-frame clones, some missing. The table shows around 240,000 clones, with approximately 16% occurring only once. Specimen: naive CD4+ T cells from blood. The receptors stem from a man aged 25 to 40 with type 1 diabetes.

This clone was picked up a small number of times. The V gene is TRBV5-4, the J gene TRBJ2-1, with 10 bases that match TRBD2. V was pared by 0 bases and J by 3 bases, with 6 bases of the junction left unmatched. The CDR3 consists of 17 residues. Germline CDR1 reads SGHNT; CDR2 reads YYREEE (reference sequence). CDR3 in DNA: TGTGCCAGCAGCTTGGAGGCTAGCGGGAGAGGCTACAATGAGCAGTTCTTC. Translating it yields CASSLEASGRGYNEQFF.

This clone was counted a few times. The rearrangement joins TRBV7-2 to TRBJ2-2; 8 bases fit TRBD2. The CDR3 contains 15 residues. The trim removed 5 bases at V and 4 bases at J, leaving 6 bases unmatched. CDR1 is SGHTA and CDR2 is FQGNSA in the germline V gene. This CDR3 reads CASSRTSSLTGELFF. CDR3 nucleotides: TGTGCCAGCAGCCGGACTAGCAGCCTCACCGGGGAGCTGTTTTTT.

This clone was observed a handful of times. The chain combines TRBV29-1 with TRBJ1-1, with D maybe TRBD1 (6 bases). This CDR3 has 13 amino acids. V gave up 5 bases and J gave up 11 bases, with 21 bases separating them. Germline lookup yields CDR1 SQVTM and CDR2 ANQGSEA. The CDR3 spells CSVRVTGQTGAFF. CDR3 nucleotide sequence: TGCAGCGTTCGAGTCACGGGACAAACGGGGGCTTTCTTT.

The chain employs TRBV4-3 and TRBJ2-7; TRBD2 is a possible D gene (6 bases). The CDR3 has 14 amino acids. V was pared by 4 bases and J by 1 base, with 11 bases between. The germline gives CDR1 LGHNA, CDR2 YSLEER. The CDR3 protein is CASSRRGNSYEQYF. CDR3 coding DNA: TGCGCCAGCAGCCGGAGGGGAAATTCCTACGAGCAGTACTTC.

Only a few counts were recorded for this clone. This specimen includes other DNA sequences encoding the same CDR3. This chain connects TRBV29-1 to TRBJ2-5, with D perhaps matching TRBD1 (5 bases). This CDR3 comprises 12 residues. The V and J ends lost 2 bases and 5 bases respectively, with 9 bases between them. Per germline, CDR1 SQVTM and CDR2 ANQGSEA. For the CDR3, the DNA is TGCAGCGTTGAAAAAACAGGCGAGACCCAGTACTTC. It yields the protein CSVEKTGETQYF.

The sample holds a few counts of this clone. The chain is built from TRBV7-2 and TRBJ1-1; 7 bases agree with TRBD1. Germline V CDR1 and CDR2: SGHTA, FQGNSA. The CDR3 length is 17 residues. V lost 4 bases and J lost 0; bases outside the gene matches: 11. The CDR3 DNA sequence: TGTGCCAGCAGCTCCAAGAGAGGGGGCGGGATGAACACTGAAGCTTTCTTT. It translates to CASSSKRGGGMNTEAFF. Complete variable domain (other parts from reference TRBV7-2 and TRBJ1-1): GAGVSQSPSNKVTEKGKDVELRCDPISGHTALYWYRQSLGQGLEFLIYFQGNSAPDKSGLPSDRFSAERTGGSVSTLTIQRTQQEDSAVYLCASSSKRGGGMNTEAFFGQGTRLTVV.

This clone was seen a few times. The rearrangement joins TRBV10-1 to TRBJ2-3; possible D gene TRBD2, 6 bases. The CDR3 consists of 14 residues. Germline lookup yields CDR1 WNHNN and CDR2 SYGVQD (reference sequence). V lost 3 bases to trimming and J lost 14 bases, with 21 bases between them. CDR3: CASSDPRESVRRYF. As DNA, the CDR3 is TGCGCCAGCAGTGATCCGCGGGAAAGCGTTCGACGGTATTTT.

This clone was recorded a few times. The rearrangement joins TRBV29-1 to TRBJ2-2, with a possible D match to TRBD2 (5 bases). CDR1 and CDR2 from the germline V gene are SQVTM and ANQGSEA. Trimming removed 7 bases at V and 3 bases at J, with 15 bases between. The CDR3 covers 14 residues. CDR3 amino acids: CSARRLRDTGELFF. In DNA form, the CDR3 reads TGCAGCGCCCGGCGACTGAGGGACACCGGGGAGCTGTTTTTT.

This clone was counted between two and nine times. CDR3 protein: CANIRNTEAFF. The CDR3 DNA follows: TGTGCCAACATAAGGAACACTGAAGCTTTCTTT. V gene TRBV7-2 combines with J gene TRBJ1-1; D unclear. CDR3 size: 11 residues. Germline V lookup: CDR1 SGHTA, CDR2 FQGNSA. Trimming left V 10 bases short and J 1 base short, with 7 bases between.

The chain joins TRBV28 to TRBJ2-7; 10 bases fit TRBD2. Germline CDR1 reads MDHEN; CDR2 reads SYDVKM. V trimming: 6 bases; J trimming: 6 bases; junction bases outside the gene matches: 8. The CDR3 consists of 14 residues. The CDR3 bases are TGTGCCAGCAGCACAGCTAGCGGGAGAAGCGAGCAGTACTTC. Translating it yields CASSTASGRSEQYF.

The CDR3 loop reads CSVDSRFTGELFF. The DNA of the CDR3 is TGCAGCGTGGACTCCCGATTTACCGGGGAGCTGTTTTTT. The rearrangement links TRBV29-1 to TRBJ2-2; possible D gene TRBD2, 5 bases. Trimming cost V 6 bases and J 5 bases, with 13 bases left between them. CDR1 is SQVTM, CDR2 ANQGSEA, per germline. The CDR3 contains 13 residues.

The genes are TRBV7-2 and TRBJ2-1; TRBD1 matches at 9 bases. CDR3 size: 15 residues. The germline CDR1 and CDR2 sequences are SGHTA and FQGNSA. Trimming cost V 4 bases and J 9 bases; bases outside gene matches: 10. The CDR3 region is CASSSGQGGHGEQFF. CDR3 DNA: TGTGCCAGCAGCTCGGGACAGGGAGGTCACGGTGAGCAGTTCTTC.

This CDR3 is CASSTQREGRDEQFF. CDR3 in DNA: TGTGCCAGCAGCACCCAGCGGGAGGGCCGAGATGAGCAGTTCTTC. This rearrangement joins TRBV7-2 to TRBJ2-1; 10 bases are a match to TRBD2. CDR3 length: 15 amino acids. Trimming took 5 bases from V and 8 from J; bases not matched to a gene: 9. CDR1 SGHTA and CDR2 FQGNSA come from the germline V gene.

In its sample, this clone was seen many times. V usage is TRBV4-3 and J usage is TRBJ2-7; 10 nucleotides match TRBD2. In germline, CDR1 is LGHNA, CDR2 YSLEER. V trimming: 1 base; J trimming: 3 bases; junction bases outside the gene matches: 0. The CDR3 loop spans 14 amino acids. DNA for the CDR3: TGCGCCAGCAGCCAAGGGACTAGCGGCTACGAGCAGTACTTC. It is translated as CASSQGTSGYEQYF.

The chain combines TRBV11-2 with TRBJ2-1; D not certain. The CDR3 is 13 amino acids. V dropped 5 bases and J dropped 5 bases, with 10 bases sitting between them. Germline loops: CDR1 SGHAT, CDR2 FQNNGV. The CDR3 is CASSLFAHNEQFF. The CDR3 bases are TGTGCCAGCAGCCTCTTTGCGCACAATGAGCAGTTCTTC.

Note on this clone: Additional DNA sequences in this sample encode the identical CDR3. This chain links TRBV15 with TRBJ2-5, with D perhaps given as TRBD1 or TRBD2 (5 bases each). Deletions cut 0 bases from V and 3 bases from J, with 8 bases between. The CDR3 extends over 14 amino acids. Germline loops: CDR1 LNHNV, CDR2 YYDKDF (reference sequence). This CDR3 is CATSRDLGEETQYF. For the CDR3, the DNA is TGTGCCACCAGCAGAGACTTGGGGGAAGAGACCCAGTACTTC. Drawing the rest from reference TRBV15 and TRBJ2-5, the complete variable domain is DAMVIQNPRYQVTQFGKPVTLSCSQTLNHNVMYWYQQKSSQAPKLLFHYYDKDFNNEADTPDNFQSRRPNTSFCFLDIRSPGLGDTAMYLCATSRDLGEETQYFGPGTRLLVL.

This chain connects TRBV30 to TRBJ2-1; D not certain. Per germline, CDR1 GTSNPN and CDR2 SVGIG (reference sequence). With 0 bases removed from V and 3 bases from J, the gap between germline ends came to 6 bases. The CDR3 contains 13 residues. Written as DNA, the CDR3 is TGTGCCTGGAGTGTATCCGGCTACAATGAGCAGTTCTTC. Translation gives CAWSVSGYNEQFF.

The rearrangement links TRBV7-6 to TRBJ2-5; 8 bases are shared with TRBD1. Germline V gene lookup returns CDR1 SGHVS and CDR2 FNYEAQ. The CDR3 sequence is 13 residues long. With 5 bases clipped from V and 4 bases from J, the junction kept 3 bases outside the gene matches. The CDR3 loop is CASSAGGRETQYF. For the CDR3, the DNA is TGTGCCAGCAGCGCAGGGGGCAGAGAGACCCAGTACTTC.

This rearrangement joins TRBV27 to TRBJ2-5; D remains ambiguous. CDR3 length: 14 residues. V lost 2 bases to trimming and J lost 5 bases, with 12 bases between them. In germline, CDR1 is MNHEY, CDR2 SMNVEV (reference sequence). CDR3 sequence reads: CASSLRNPRETQYF. CDR3 sequence (DNA): TGTGCCAGCAGTTTACGGAATCCTCGGGAGACCCAGTACTTC.

The V gene is TRBV27, the J gene TRBJ2-3, with 14 bases that match TRBD2. J gave up 7 bases and V 3 bases, and 3 bases lay outside the gene matches. CDR3 length equals 15 residues. Germline V gene lookup returns CDR1 MNHEY and CDR2 SMNVEV (reference sequence). CDR3 sequence reads: CASSLRLAGGNTQYF. For the CDR3, the DNA is TGTGCCAGCAGTTTGAGACTAGCGGGAGGGAATACGCAGTATTTT.

This rearrangement joins TRBV9 to TRBJ2-4; D not resolved. This CDR3 is 13 amino acids long. In germline, CDR1 is SGDLS, CDR2 YYNGEE. Trimming took 3 bases from V and 16 from J, leaving 20 bases between them. The CDR3 nucleotides are TGTGCCAGCAGCGGGAACGATCGGACCCGGGCCTACTTC. Translated: CASSGNDRTRAYF.

This clone was counted only a few times. The chain employs TRBV5-1 and TRBJ1-5; D is uncertain. Germline V lookup: CDR1 SGHRS, CDR2 YFSETQ. The CDR3 covers 13 residues. V dropped 1 base and J dropped 6 bases, with 8 bases sitting between them. The CDR3 DNA reads TGCGCCAGCAGCTTGATTTCCGGTCAGCCCCAGCATTTT. It codes for CASSLISGQPQHF.

The chain couples TRBV29-1 to TRBJ2-7; a weak D match, TRBD1 (5 bases). V gave up 4 bases and J gave up 3 bases, with 13 bases separating them. The CDR3 length is 13 residues. Germline values: CDR1 SQVTM, CDR2 ANQGSEA. CDR3 DNA: TGCAGCGTTGCATGGGGCGTGAACTACGAGCAGTACTTC. Residues: CSVAWGVNYEQYF.

The CDR3 sequence: CASSETGNTEAFF. In DNA, the CDR3 is TGTGCCAGCAGCGAGACAGGGAACACTGAAGCTTTCTTT. J is TRBJ1-1 and V is TRBV21-1; TRBD1, the D gene given by the table, was not confirmed from the DNA. TRBV21-1 corresponds to a pseudogene. The CDR3 has 13 residues.

This clone was seen a handful of times. The same CDR3 also results from other DNA sequences found in this sample. The rearrangement joins TRBV29-1 to TRBJ1-1; TRBD1 is a possible D gene (6 bases). Per germline, CDR1 SQVTM and CDR2 ANQGSEA. Trimming pared 4 bases from V and 0 bases from J, leaving 9 bases between. The CDR3 covers 13 residues. The CDR3 DNA sequence: TGCAGCGTTGCTGGGACAATGAACACTGAAGCTTTCTTT. Amino acids: CSVAGTMNTEAFF.

The CDR3 DNA reads TGTGCCAGCAGCCGTGGACTAGCGGGAGGCGAAGGCGCCTACAATGAGCAGTTCTTC. Protein: CASSRGLAGGEGAYNEQFF. This rearrangement joins TRBV7-9 to TRBJ2-1, with 14 bases lining up with TRBD2. Germline loops: CDR1 SEHNR, CDR2 FQNEAQ (reference sequence). Trimming took 5 bases from V and 2 from J; bases not matched to a gene: 11. This CDR3 spans 19 amino acids.